What follows describes a single T cell receptor beta chain. These data originate in a study of blood T cell repertoires in COVID-19. Data came from immunoSEQ multiplex PCR; TCRdb stores just in-frame clones and leaves some out. This table has about 170,000 clones, approximately 87% appearing once. Trimming removed 9 bases at V and 0 bases at J, with 12 bases between. CDR3 length: 14 amino acids. The sample was peripheral blood. The clonotype comes from a man in his late teens or twenties with active or convalescent COVID-19. This chain links TRBV5-3 with TRBJ1-4; perhaps TRBD1 as D (5 bases). TRBV5-3 is sorted into the ORF group, with uncertain function. DNA of the CDR3: TGTGCCAAAACAGGATATGCAACTAATGAAAAACTGTTTTTT. Translation gives CAKTGYATNEKLFF.